This entry is about one TCR beta chain. Per germline, CDR1 SNHLY and CDR2 FYNNEI. The V and J ends lost 4 bases and 5 bases respectively, with 9 bases between them. The CDR3 extends over 12 amino acids. This sample is part of a study of T cells in Graves' hyperthyroidism and ophthalmopathy. The investigators amplified TCR beta CDR3 regions from RNA transcripts. When the TCR CDR3 underwent first-round RT-PCR, the HTBI primer set was used. TCRdb analysed the multiplex PCR reads with MiXCR anew, one entry per CDR3 protein. The table includes around 620,000 distinct CDR3 sequences, 15% to 20% detected once.

The receptor's source is a woman aged 25-40 years with Graves' hyperthyroidism. The sample taken for sequencing was blood. The chain employs TRBV2 and TRBJ2-7; tentatively, D is TRBD2 (6 bases). CDR3 bases: TGTGCCAGCAGTGTGAGGGAGGACGAGCAGTACTTC. Translation gives CASSVREDEQYF.